Listed here is a single T cell receptor (beta chain). This record comes from a study of CD8 T cells in Susac syndrome. The CDR3 is 15 amino acids. The V gene's germline CDR1 is SEHNR and CDR2 FQNEAQ (reference sequence). Deletions cut 5 bases from V and 3 bases from J, with 14 bases between. From blood CD8+ and CD4+ T cells, the TCR beta chain was sequenced. The study used treatment-naive patients who had stable or active relapsing-remitting disease as multiple sclerosis controls. Random hexamers were used to reverse transcribe an amount of roughly 0.5 to 1 ug RNA. In TCRdb, the immunoSEQ multiplex PCR reads were re-called with MiXCR into one record per CDR3 protein. The sample has about 180,000 distinct CDR3 sequences; about 95% are singletons.

J is TRBJ2-1 and V is TRBV7-9; D is possibly TRBD2 (5 bases). The material sequenced was CD8+ T cells from PBMCs. The TCR comes from a human donor with multiple sclerosis. The CDR3 spells CASSPTSSGYNEQFF. The CDR3 coding sequence is TGTGCCAGCAGCCCAACTAGTTCGGGCTACAATGAGCAGTTCTTC.